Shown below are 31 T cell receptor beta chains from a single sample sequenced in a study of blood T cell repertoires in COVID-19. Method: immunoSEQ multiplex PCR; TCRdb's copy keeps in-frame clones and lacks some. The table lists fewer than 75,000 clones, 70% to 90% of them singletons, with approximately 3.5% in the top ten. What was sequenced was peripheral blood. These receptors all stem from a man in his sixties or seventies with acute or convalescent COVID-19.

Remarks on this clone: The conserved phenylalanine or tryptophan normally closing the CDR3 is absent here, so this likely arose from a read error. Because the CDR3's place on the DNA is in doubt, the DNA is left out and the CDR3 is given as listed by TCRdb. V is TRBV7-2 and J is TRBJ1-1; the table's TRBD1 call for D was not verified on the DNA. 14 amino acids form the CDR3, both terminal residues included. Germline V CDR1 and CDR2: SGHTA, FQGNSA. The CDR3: CASSLGMRTLGFLA.

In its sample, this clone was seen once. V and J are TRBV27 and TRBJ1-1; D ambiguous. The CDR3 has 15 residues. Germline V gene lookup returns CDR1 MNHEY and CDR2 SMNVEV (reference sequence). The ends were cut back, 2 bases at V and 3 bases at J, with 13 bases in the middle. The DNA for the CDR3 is TGTGCCAGCAGTTTAAGGGCAGCGGGAGACACTGAAGCTTTCTTT. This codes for CASSLRAAGDTEAFF.

The CDR3 here is CSAAKGGVDGYTF. The CDR3 region has the DNA TGCAGCGCTGCAAAGGGGGGGGTTGATGGCTACACCTTC. The chain is built from TRBV29-1 and TRBJ1-2; D possibly corresponds to TRBD1 (6 bases). CDR1 and CDR2 (germline): SQVTM, ANQGSEA. Trimming pared 7 bases from V and 6 bases from J, leaving 18 bases between. The CDR3 has 13 amino acids. Supplemented by reference TRBV29-1 and TRBJ1-2, the full variable domain reads SAVISQKPSRDICQRGTSLTIQCQVDSQVTMMFWYRQQPGQSLTLIATANQGSEATYESGFVIDKFPISRPNLTFSTLTVSNMSPEDSSIYLCSAAKGGVDGYTFGSGTRLTVV.

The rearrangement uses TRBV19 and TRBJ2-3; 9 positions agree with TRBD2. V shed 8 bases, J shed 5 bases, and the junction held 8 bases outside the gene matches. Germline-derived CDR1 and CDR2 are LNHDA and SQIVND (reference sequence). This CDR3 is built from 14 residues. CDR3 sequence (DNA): TGTGCCAGTCGTTCCGGGACTAGCTTAGATACGCAGTATTTT. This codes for CASRSGTSLDTQYF.

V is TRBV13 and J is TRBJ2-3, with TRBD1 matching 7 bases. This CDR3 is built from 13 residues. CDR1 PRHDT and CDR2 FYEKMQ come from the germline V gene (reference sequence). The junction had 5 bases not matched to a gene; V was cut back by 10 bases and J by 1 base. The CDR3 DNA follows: TGTGCCACCGGGACAGCCGGCACAGATACGCAGTATTTT. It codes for CATGTAGTDTQYF.

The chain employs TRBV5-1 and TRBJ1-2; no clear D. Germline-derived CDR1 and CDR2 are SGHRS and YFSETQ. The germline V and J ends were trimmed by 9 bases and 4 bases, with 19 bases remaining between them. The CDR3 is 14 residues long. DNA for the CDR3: TGCGCCAACCAGCTATCTAGGGAGGGCTATGGCTACACCTTC. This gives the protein CANQLSREGYGYTF.

The CDR3 nucleotides read TGTGCCAGCAGTGAGAAGACAGGGATGAACACTGAAGCTTTCTTT. Translating gives CASSEKTGMNTEAFF. The chain uses TRBV6-1 and TRBJ1-1; TRBD1 matches 7 bases. J was trimmed by 0 bases and V by 3 bases; bases with no gene match: 4. CDR3 length: 15 amino acids. CDR1 and CDR2 from the germline V gene are MNHNS and SASEGT.

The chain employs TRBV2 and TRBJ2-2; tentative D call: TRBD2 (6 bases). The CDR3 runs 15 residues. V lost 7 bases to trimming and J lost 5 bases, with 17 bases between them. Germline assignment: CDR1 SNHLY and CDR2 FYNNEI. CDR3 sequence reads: CASNEGGSGTGELFF. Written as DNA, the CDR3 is TGTGCCAGCAACGAGGGAGGATCGGGGACCGGGGAGCTGTTTTTT. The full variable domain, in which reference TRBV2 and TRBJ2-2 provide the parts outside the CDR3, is EPEVTQTPSHQVTQMGQEVILRCVPISNHLYFYWYRQILGQKVEFLVSFYNNEISEKSEIFDDQFSVERPDGSNFTLKIRSTKLEDSAMYFCASNEGGSGTGELFFGEGSRLTVL.

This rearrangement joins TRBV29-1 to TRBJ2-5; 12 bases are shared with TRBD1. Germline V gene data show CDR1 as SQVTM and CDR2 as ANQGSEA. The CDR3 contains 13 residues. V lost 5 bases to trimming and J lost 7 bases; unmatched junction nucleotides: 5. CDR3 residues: CSVRDRGQVTQYF. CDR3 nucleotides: TGCAGCGTTAGGGACAGGGGGCAGGTGACCCAGTACTTC.

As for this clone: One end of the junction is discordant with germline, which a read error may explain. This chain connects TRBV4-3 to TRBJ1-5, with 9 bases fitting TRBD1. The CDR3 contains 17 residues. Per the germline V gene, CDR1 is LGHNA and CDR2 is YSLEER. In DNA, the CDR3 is TGCGCCAGCAGCCTTGCCTACAGGGGGCTCGGCAATCGGCCCCAGCATTTT. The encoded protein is CASSLAYRGLGNRPQHF.

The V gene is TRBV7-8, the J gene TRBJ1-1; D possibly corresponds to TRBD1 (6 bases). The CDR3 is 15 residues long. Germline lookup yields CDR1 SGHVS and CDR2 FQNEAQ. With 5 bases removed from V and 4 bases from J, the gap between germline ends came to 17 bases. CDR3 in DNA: TGTGCCAGCAGCCCTCGGGACATTAGGTTCACTGAAGCTTTCTTT. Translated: CASSPRDIRFTEAFF.

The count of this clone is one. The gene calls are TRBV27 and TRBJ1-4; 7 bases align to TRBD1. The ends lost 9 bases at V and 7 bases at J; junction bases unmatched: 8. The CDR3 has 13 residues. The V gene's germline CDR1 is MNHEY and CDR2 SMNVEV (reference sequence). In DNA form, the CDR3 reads TGTGCCAGTAGAGACAGGGAGACTGAAAAACTGTTTTTT. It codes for CASRDRETEKLFF.

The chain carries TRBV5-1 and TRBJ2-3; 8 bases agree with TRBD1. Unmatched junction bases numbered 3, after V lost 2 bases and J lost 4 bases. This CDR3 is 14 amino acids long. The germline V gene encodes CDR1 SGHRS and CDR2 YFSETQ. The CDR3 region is CASSLLQGADTQYF. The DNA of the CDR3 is TGCGCCAGCAGCTTACTACAGGGGGCAGATACGCAGTATTTT. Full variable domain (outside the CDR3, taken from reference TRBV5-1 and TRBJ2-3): KAGVTQTPRYLIKTRGQQVTLSCSPISGHRSVSWYQQTPGQGLQFLFEYFSETQRNKGNFPGRFSGRQFSNSRSEMNVSTLELGDSALYLCASSLLQGADTQYFGPGTRLTVL.

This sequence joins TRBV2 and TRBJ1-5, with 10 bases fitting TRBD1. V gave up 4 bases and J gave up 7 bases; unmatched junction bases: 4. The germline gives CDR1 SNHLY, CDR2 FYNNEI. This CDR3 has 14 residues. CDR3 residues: CASSATGGWQPQHF. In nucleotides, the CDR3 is TGTGCCAGCAGTGCGACAGGGGGCTGGCAGCCCCAGCATTTT.

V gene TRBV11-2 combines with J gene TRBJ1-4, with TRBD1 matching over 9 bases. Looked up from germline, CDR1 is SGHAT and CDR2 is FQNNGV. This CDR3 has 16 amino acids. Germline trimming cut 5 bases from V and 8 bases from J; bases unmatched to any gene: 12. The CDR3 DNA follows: TGTGCCAGCAGCCCATTGCCGGGGACAGGGAAGGAAAAACTGTTTTTT. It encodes CASSPLPGTGKEKLFF. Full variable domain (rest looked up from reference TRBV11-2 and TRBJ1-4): EAGVAQSPRYKIIEKRQSVAFWCNPISGHATLYWYQQILGQGPKLLIQFQNNGVVDDSQLPKDRFSAERLKGVDSTLKIQPAKLEDSAVYLCASSPLPGTGKEKLFFGSGTQLSVL.

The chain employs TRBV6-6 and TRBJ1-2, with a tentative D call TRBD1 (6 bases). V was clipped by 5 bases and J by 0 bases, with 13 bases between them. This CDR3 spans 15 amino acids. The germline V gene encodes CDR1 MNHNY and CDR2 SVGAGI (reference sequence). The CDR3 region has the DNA TGTGCCAGCAGTAATAGACAGGCTTCTAACTATGGCTACACCTTC. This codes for CASSNRQASNYGYTF.

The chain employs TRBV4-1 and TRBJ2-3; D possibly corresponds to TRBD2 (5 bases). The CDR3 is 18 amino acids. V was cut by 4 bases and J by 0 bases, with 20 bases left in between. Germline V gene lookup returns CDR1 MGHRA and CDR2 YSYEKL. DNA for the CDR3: TGCGCCAGCAGCCCCACCGGGTCTAATAGCGCCAGCACAGATACGCAGTATTTT. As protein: CASSPTGSNSASTDTQYF.

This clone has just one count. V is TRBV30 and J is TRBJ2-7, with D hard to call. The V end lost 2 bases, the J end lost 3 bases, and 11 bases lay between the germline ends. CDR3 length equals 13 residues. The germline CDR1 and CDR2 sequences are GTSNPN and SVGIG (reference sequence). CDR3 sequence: CAWSTQAVYEQYF. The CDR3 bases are TGTGCCTGGAGTACCCAGGCAGTCTACGAGCAGTACTTC.

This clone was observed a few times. CDR3 bases: TGCGCCAGCAGCCAAGAACCGTCCGTGACTTTTAATGAAAAACTGTTTTTT. This encodes CASSQEPSVTFNEKLFF. The chain recombines TRBV4-3 with TRBJ1-4; D is unresolved. The CDR3 covers 17 residues. V was trimmed by 0 bases and J by 4 bases, leaving 15 bases between them. Germline V gene lookup returns CDR1 LGHNA and CDR2 YSLEER.

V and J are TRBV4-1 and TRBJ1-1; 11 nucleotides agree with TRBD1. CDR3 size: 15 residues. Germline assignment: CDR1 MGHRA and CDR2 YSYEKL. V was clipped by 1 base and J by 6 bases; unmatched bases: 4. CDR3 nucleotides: TGCGCCAGCAGCCAAGCCGGACAGGGGGCTTCTGAAGCTTTCTTT. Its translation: CASSQAGQGASEAFF.

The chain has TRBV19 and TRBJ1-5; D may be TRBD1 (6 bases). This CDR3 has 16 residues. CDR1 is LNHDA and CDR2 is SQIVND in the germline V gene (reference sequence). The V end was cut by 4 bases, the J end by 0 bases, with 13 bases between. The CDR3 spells CASSTVTRGSNQPQHF. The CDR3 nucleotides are TGTGCCAGTAGTACCGTAACCAGGGGTAGCAATCAGCCCCAGCATTTT.

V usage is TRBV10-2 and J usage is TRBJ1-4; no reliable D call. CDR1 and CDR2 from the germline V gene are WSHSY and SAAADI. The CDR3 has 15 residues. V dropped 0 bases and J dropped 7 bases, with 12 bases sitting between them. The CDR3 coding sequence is TGCGCCAGCAGTGAGTCACTGACAAAAGTTGAAAAACTGTTTTTT. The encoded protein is CASSESLTKVEKLFF.

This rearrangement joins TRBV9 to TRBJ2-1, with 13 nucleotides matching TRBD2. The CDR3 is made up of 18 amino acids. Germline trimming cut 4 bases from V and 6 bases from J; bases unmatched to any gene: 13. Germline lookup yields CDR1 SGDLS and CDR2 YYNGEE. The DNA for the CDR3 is TGTGCCAGCAGCCCTACTAGCGGGGGGGCCCCCTGGGGCAATGAGCAGTTCTTC. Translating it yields CASSPTSGGAPWGNEQFF.

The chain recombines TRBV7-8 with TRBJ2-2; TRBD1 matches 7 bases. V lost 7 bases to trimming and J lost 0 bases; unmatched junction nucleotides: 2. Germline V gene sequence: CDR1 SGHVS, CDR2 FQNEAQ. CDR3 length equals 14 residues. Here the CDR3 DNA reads TGTGCCAGCACCGGGACAGCGAACACCGGGGAGCTGTTTTTT. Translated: CASTGTANTGELFF.

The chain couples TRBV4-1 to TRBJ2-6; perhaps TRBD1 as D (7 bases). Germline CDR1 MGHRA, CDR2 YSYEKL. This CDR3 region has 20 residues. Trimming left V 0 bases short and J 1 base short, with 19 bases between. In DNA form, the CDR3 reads TGCGCCAGCAGCCAAGATTTAGGGGGCGGGGTAAAATCTGGGGCCAACGTCCTGACTTTC. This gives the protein CASSQDLGGGVKSGANVLTF.

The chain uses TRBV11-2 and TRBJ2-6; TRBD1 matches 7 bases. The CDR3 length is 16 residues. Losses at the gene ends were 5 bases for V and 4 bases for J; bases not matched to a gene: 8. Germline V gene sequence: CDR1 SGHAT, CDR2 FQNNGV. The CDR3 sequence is CASSPIRTGGANVLTF. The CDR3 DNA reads TGTGCCAGCAGCCCGATACGGACAGGCGGGGCCAACGTCCTGACTTTC.

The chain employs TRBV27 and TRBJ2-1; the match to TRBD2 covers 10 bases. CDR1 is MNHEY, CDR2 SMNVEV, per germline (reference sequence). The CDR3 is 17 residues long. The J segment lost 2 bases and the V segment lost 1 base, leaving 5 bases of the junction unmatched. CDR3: CASSLYSGGDAYNEQFF. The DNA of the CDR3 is TGTGCCAGCAGTTTATACAGCGGGGGGGACGCCTACAATGAGCAGTTCTTC.

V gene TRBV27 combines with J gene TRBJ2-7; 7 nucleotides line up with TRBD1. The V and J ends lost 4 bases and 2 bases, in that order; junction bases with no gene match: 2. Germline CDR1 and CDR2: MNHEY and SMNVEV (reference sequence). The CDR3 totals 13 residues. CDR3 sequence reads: CASSYQGAYEQYF. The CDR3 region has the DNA TGTGCCAGCAGTTACCAGGGGGCCTACGAGCAGTACTTC.

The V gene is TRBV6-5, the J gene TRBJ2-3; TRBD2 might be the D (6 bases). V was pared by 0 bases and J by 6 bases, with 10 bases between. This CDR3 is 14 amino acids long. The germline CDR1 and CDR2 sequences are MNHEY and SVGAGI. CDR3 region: CASSYSTGVDTQYF. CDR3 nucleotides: TGTGCCAGCAGTTACTCGACGGGGGTCGATACGCAGTATTTT.

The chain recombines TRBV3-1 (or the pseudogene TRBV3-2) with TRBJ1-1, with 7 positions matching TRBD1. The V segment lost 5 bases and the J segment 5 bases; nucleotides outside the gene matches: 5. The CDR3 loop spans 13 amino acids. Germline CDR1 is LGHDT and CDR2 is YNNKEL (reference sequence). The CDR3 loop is CASSGQADTEAFF. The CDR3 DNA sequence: TGTGCCAGCAGCGGACAGGCAGATACTGAAGCTTTCTTT.

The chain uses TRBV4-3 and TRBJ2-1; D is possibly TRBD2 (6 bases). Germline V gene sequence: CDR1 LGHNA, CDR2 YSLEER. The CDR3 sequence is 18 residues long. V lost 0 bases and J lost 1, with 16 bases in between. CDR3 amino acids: CASSQDYAGRISYNEQFF. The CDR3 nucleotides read TGCGCCAGCAGCCAAGATTACGCGGGGAGAATATCCTACAATGAGCAGTTCTTC.